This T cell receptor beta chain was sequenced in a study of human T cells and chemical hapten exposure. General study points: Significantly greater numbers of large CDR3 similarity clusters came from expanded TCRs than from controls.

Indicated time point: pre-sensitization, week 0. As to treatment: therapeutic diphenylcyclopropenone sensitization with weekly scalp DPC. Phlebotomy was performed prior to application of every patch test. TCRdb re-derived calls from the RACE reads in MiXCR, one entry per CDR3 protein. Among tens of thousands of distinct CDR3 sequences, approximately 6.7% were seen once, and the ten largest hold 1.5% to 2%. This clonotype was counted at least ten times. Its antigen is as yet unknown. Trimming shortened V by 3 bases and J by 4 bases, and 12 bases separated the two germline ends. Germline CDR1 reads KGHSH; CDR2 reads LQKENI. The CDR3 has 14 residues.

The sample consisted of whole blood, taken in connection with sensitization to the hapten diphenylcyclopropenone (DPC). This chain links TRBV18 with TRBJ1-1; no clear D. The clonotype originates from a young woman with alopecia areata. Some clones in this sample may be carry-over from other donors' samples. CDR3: CASSPPPGITEAFF. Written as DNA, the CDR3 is TGTGCCAGCTCACCCCCGCCAGGAATCACTGAAGCTTTCTTT.